Listed here are 18 T cell receptor beta chains from one sample, sequenced in a study of T cells in Graves' hyperthyroidism and ophthalmopathy. Template material for amplifying TCR beta CDR3 regions consisted of RNA transcripts. The study used the HTBI primer set for a first-round RT-PCR of the TCR CDR3. MiXCR was run by TCRdb on the multiplex PCR reads, yielding one entry per CDR3 protein. The table has about 380,000 distinct CDR3 sequences, roughly 13% seen once; the top ten hold approximately 9.9%. What was sequenced was blood. The origin of the receptors is a woman in her sixties or seventies with Graves' hyperthyroidism.

CDR3 region: CASSPGAGVAYEQYF. The CDR3 nucleotides are TGTGCCAGCTCACCGGGTGCGGGCGTGGCCTACGAGCAGTACTTC. The chain has TRBV18 and TRBJ2-7; tentatively, D is TRBD2 (5 bases). CDR1 KGHSH and CDR2 LQKENI come from the germline V gene. This CDR3 contains 15 residues. Trimming shortened V by 3 bases and J by 2 bases, and 14 bases separated the two germline ends.

The gene calls are TRBV4-2 and TRBJ1-2; D is possibly TRBD1 (6 bases). This CDR3 is 16 amino acids long. CDR1 is LGHNA and CDR2 is YNFKEQ in the germline V gene. V was clipped by 0 bases and J by 1 base, with 12 bases between them. CDR3 DNA sequence: TGTGCCAGCAGCCAAGATTCCCAGGGGCGTAACTATGGCTACACCTTC. This gives the protein CASSQDSQGRNYGYTF.

This clonotype was seen repeatedly, ten times or more. This rearrangement joins TRBV6-1 to TRBJ2-7; 8 nucleotides agree with TRBD1. V lost 2 bases to trimming and J lost 2 bases; unmatched junction nucleotides: 5. This CDR3 spans 15 amino acids. In germline, CDR1 is MNHNS, CDR2 SASEGT. CDR3 DNA sequence: TGTGCCAGCAGTGAACCGGGGACAGGTACCTACGAGCAGTACTTC. It encodes CASSEPGTGTYEQYF.

This clonotype was seen only a few times. The chain employs TRBV4-1 and TRBJ2-2; 10 nucleotides match TRBD2. The CDR3 length is 17 residues. V shed 1 base and J 3 bases; nucleotides not matched to a gene: 5. Germline CDR1 MGHRA, CDR2 YSYEKL. DNA of the CDR3: TGCGCCAGCAGCCAAGTAGGGACTAGCGTTCACACCGGGGAGCTGTTTTTT. It encodes CASSQVGTSVHTGELFF.

This clonotype has ten or more counts. This sequence joins TRBV5-1 and TRBJ2-3; TRBD1 might be the D (8 bases). Germline V gene lookup returns CDR1 SGHRS and CDR2 YFSETQ. The CDR3 contains 17 residues. V dropped 0 bases and J dropped 9 bases, with 23 bases sitting between them. CDR3 loop: CASSLETGGGSSRTQYF. In nucleotides, the CDR3 is TGCGCCAGCAGCTTGGAAACAGGGGGGGGCTCGAGTCGCACGCAGTATTTT.

The table lists this clonotype with many counts. This chain links TRBV5-1 with TRBJ1-6, with a possible D match to TRBD1 (5 bases). Germline CDR1 is SGHRS and CDR2 is YFSETQ. The CDR3 runs to 14 residues. Trimming shortened V by 0 bases and J by 9 bases, and 10 bases separated the two germline ends. The CDR3 reads CASSLGQGGSPLHF. In DNA, the CDR3 is TGCGCCAGCAGCTTGGGGCAGGGTGGTTCACCCCTCCACTTT.

This clonotype was detected ten times or more. The genes are TRBV7-9 and TRBJ2-1; D not resolved. Trimming left V 4 bases short and J 6 bases short, with 13 bases between. The CDR3 has 14 residues. CDR1 SEHNR and CDR2 FQNEAQ come from the germline V gene (reference sequence). The CDR3 region is CASSYPRASNEQFF. In nucleotides, the CDR3 is TGTGCCAGCAGCTACCCTCGAGCCTCCAATGAGCAGTTCTTC.

This clonotype was recorded at least ten times. The rearrangement links TRBV11-2 to TRBJ1-1; D uncertain. Germline assignment: CDR1 SGHAT and CDR2 FQNNGV. V lost 5 bases and J lost 10, with 23 bases in between. The CDR3 sequence is 15 residues long. The CDR3 DNA follows: TGTGCCAGCAGCCTTAAAGGGCTTAAGGGTAGACGAGCTTTCTTT. It specifies CASSLKGLKGRRAFF.

The sample holds a few counts of this clonotype. A much larger clone lies one base from this, so it may be a read error. The gene calls are TRBV7-8 and TRBJ2-1; TRBD2 agrees at 14 bases. Germline V lookup: CDR1 SGHVS, CDR2 FQNEAQ. This CDR3 is 15 amino acids long. Unmatched junction bases numbered 5, after V lost 5 bases and J lost 8 bases. This chain's CDR3 is CASSPTSGRADEQFF. DNA of the CDR3: TGTGCCAGCAGCCCGACTAGCGGGAGGGCGGATGAGCAGTTCTTC.

The table lists this clonotype with many counts. This rearrangement joins TRBV10-1 to TRBJ2-3; TRBD2 matches at 7 bases. With V trimmed by 10 bases and J by 4 bases, 14 bases remained unmatched. CDR1 and CDR2 (germline): WNHNN, SYGVQD (reference sequence). This CDR3 contains 15 residues. CDR3 protein: CANKPGGSAADTQYF. DNA of the CDR3: TGCGCCAATAAGCCCGGCGGGAGTGCAGCAGATACGCAGTATTTT.

This chain uses TRBV30 with TRBJ2-3; 7 bases line up with TRBD2. In germline, CDR1 is GTSNPN, CDR2 SVGIG (reference sequence). The CDR3 covers 16 residues. The J segment lost 2 bases and the V segment lost 0 bases, leaving 8 bases of the junction unmatched. The DNA of the CDR3 is TGTGCCTGGAGTGTACTCCCTAGCGGATACACAGATACGCAGTATTTT. It encodes CAWSVLPSGYTDTQYF.

J is TRBJ2-1 and V is TRBV27; a possible D gene is TRBD1 (7 bases). The CDR3 extends over 16 amino acids. V was shortened by 7 bases and J by 3 bases, with 19 bases between the two germline ends. Germline values: CDR1 MNHEY, CDR2 SMNVEV (reference sequence). CDR3 nucleotide sequence: TGTGCCAGCAAACCACGCGGGGACAGAAGCTACAATGAGCAGTTCTTC. This encodes CASKPRGDRSYNEQFF.

In this sample, this clonotype turned up many times. The gene calls are TRBV2 and TRBJ1-1; D might be TRBD1 (5 bases). The ends were cut back, 1 base at V and 9 bases at J, with 12 bases in the middle. Germline values: CDR1 SNHLY, CDR2 FYNNEI. CDR3 length: 13 amino acids. CDR3 nucleotides: TGTGCCAGCAGTGAAGTCGGGGCAGGGCAAGCTTTCTTT. Protein product: CASSEVGAGQAFF.

This clonotype was observed many times. The CDR3 is CAIGTDITYEQYF. The CDR3 DNA sequence: TGTGCCATCGGTACGGACATAACCTACGAGCAGTACTTC. The chain employs TRBV10-3 and TRBJ2-7, with D possibly matching TRBD1 (5 bases). Germline V CDR1 and CDR2: ENHRY, SYGVKD. V gave up 8 bases and J gave up 2 bases, with 13 bases separating them. CDR3 length equals 13 residues.

Note on this clonotype: One end of the junction fails to match germline, which may point to a read error. V is TRBV10-1 and J is TRBJ2-1, with D possibly matching TRBD2 (6 bases). Germline values: CDR1 WNHNN, CDR2 SYGVQD (reference sequence). The CDR3 consists of 15 residues. The CDR3 nucleotides read TGCGCCAGCAGTGCGAATAGCGGATACTACAATGGGCAGTTCTTC. Translating gives CASSANSGYYNGQFF.

This clonotype was seen repeatedly, ten times or more. The V gene is TRBV2, the J gene TRBJ2-1, with 10 bases that match TRBD2. V was clipped by 6 bases and J by 3 bases; unmatched bases: 11. The CDR3 loop spans 17 amino acids. CDR1 is SNHLY, CDR2 FYNNEI, per germline. For the CDR3, the DNA is TGTGCCAGCAGGCCGAGAGTACTAGCGGGGATCTACAATGAGCAGTTCTTC. This encodes CASRPRVLAGIYNEQFF.

This clonotype has ten or more counts. V and J are TRBV11-2 and TRBJ2-5; TRBD2 matches 14 bases. CDR1 SGHAT and CDR2 FQNNGV come from the germline V gene. The trim removed 6 bases at V and 3 bases at J, leaving 9 bases unmatched. The CDR3 covers 17 residues. CDR3 residues: CASSRRPGLAGEETQYF. CDR3 in DNA: TGTGCCAGCAGTAGGAGGCCGGGACTAGCGGGAGAAGAGACCCAGTACTTC.

This clonotype was recorded many times. A read error is possible here, since a much larger clone lies one base away. The gene calls are TRBV10-3 and TRBJ2-7, with TRBD1 matching 7 bases. The CDR3 runs to 13 residues. Germline lookup yields CDR1 ENHRY and CDR2 SYGVKD. J lost 0 bases, V lost 6 bases, and 2 bases had no gene match. CDR3 nucleotide sequence: TGTGCCATCAGCCGGGACAGCTCCTACGAGCAGTACTTC. Translation: CAISRDSSYEQYF.